These T cell receptor beta chains were read from a single sample in a study of cytomegalovirus exposure and HLA in healthy donors. Assay used: immunoSEQ multiplex PCR; TCRdb lists only in-frame clones, some missing. Here the sample spans under 200,000 clones, 75% to 85% being singletons. The specimen sequenced was PBMCs. All receptors derive from a young woman in good health and CMV-seropositive. CDR3s include the opening cysteine and the closing phenylalanine or tryptophan. A D gene is named only where the DNA matches it firmly. Rows may omit the clone size; those that give it use once, few, many or a size class.

>-|TRBV27|TRBJ2-1|-
TGTGCCAGCAGGATGACATACAACAATGAGCAGTTCTTC
CASRMTYNNEQFF
>TRBD2|TRBV5-4|TRBJ2-3|once
TGTGCCAGCAGCTCTGGACTAGCGGGGGCCCCGACGCAGTATTTT
CASSSGLAGAPTQYF
>-|TRBV9|TRBJ2-7|-
TGTGCCAGCAGCGTAGGGGTTGGAGGGGCCTACGAGCAGTACTTC
CASSVGVGGAYEQYF
>TRBD2|TRBV7-2|TRBJ2-3|-
TGTGCCAGCAGCTTAGTGGTGTTAGCGGGAGGGGCCCACACAGATACGCAGTATTTT
CASSLVVLAGGAHTDTQYF
>TRBD2|TRBV4-1|TRBJ2-1|-
TGCGCCAGCAGCCGCCCGGGACTAGCGGGATCGAGCTCCTACAATGAGCAGTTCTTC
CASSRPGLAGSSSYNEQFF
>-|TRBV13|TRBJ2-7|-
TGTGCCAGCAGCTTAGGCCAGAGGCCCGAGCAGTACTTC
CASSLGQRPEQYF
>TRBD1|TRBV28|TRBJ2-5|few
TGTGCCAGCAGTTCGGACAGGGGACAAGAGACCCAGTACTTC
CASSSDRGQETQYF
>-|TRBV5-4|TRBJ1-5|-
TGTGCCAGCAGCTTGGACAGGGAACACAATCAGCCCCAGCATTTT
CASSLDREHNQPQHF
>TRBD1|TRBV4-2|TRBJ1-2|-
TGTGCCAGCAGCCAACTGACAGGGGACTATGGCTACACCTTC
CASSQLTGDYGYTF
>-|TRBV4-3|TRBJ2-1|-
TGCGCCAGCAGCCAAGATGTCCAGGGCAGGACTACCTACAATGAGCAGTTCTTC
CASSQDVQGRTTYNEQFF
>TRBD2|TRBV28|TRBJ2-5|-
TGTGCCAGCAGTTTAGGGACAGGCGGACTAGCGGGGGAAGAGACCCAGTACTTC
CASSLGTGGLAGEETQYF
>-|TRBV29-1|TRBJ1-5|-
TGCAGCGTCGGGAGGGGAGGGAATCAGCCCCAGCATTTT
CSVGRGGNQPQHF
>-|TRBV2|TRBJ2-3|-
TGTGCCAGCAGGGGGGGTACCGGTCCAGGTTTTGATACGCAGTATTTT
CASRGGTGPGFDTQYF
>TRBD2|TRBV10-3|TRBJ2-2|-
TGTGCCATCGGGCGGGGGTATGAATTCACCGGGGAGCTGTTTTTT
CAIGRGYEFTGELFF
>TRBD1|TRBV19|TRBJ1-6|-
TGTGCCAGTAGTAGACAGGGGGATTCACCCCTCCACTTT
CASSRQGDSPLHF
>-|TRBV7-9|TRBJ2-1|-
TGTGCCAGCAGCTTAGGAGGTAAAGTGGGAGGTGAGCAGTTCTTC
CASSLGGKVGGEQFF
>TRBD1|TRBV29-1|TRBJ2-7|-
TGCAGCGTTTTACTTGGGACAGGAGAAATATACGAGCAGTACTTC
CSVLLGTGEIYEQYF
>-|TRBV6-4|TRBJ1-2|-
TGTGCCAGCAGTGACTGGCCAGGGGCTAACTATGGCTACACCTTC
CASSDWPGANYGYTF
>TRBD1|TRBV5-1|TRBJ2-7|-
TGCGCCAGCAGTCAAGGACAGGGGGTATCCTACGAGCAGTACTTC
CASSQGQGVSYEQYF
>TRBD2|TRBV11-2|TRBJ2-2|-
TGTGCCAGCAGCTTTAGCGGGAGAAGCACCGGGGAGCTGTTTTTT
CASSFSGRSTGELFF
>-|TRBV6-1|TRBJ2-1|-
TGTGCCAGCAGTGAGTGGGCAGGATCCTACAATGAGCAGTTCTTC
CASSEWAGSYNEQFF
>TRBD1|TRBV7-9|TRBJ2-1|few
TGTTCCAGCAGCCCCTTCGGTGACAGGGACTACAATGAGCAGTTCTTC
CSSSPFGDRDYNEQFF
>TRBD1|TRBV23-1|TRBJ2-4|-
TGCGCCAGCAGTCAATCGATAGGGACAGGGGGCATTCACATTCAGTACTTC
CASSQSIGTGGIHIQYF
>TRBD2|TRBV18|TRBJ2-7|-
TGTGCCAGCTCACCTGGGGGGGATCCGTCCTACGAGCAGTACTTC
CASSPGGDPSYEQYF
>-|TRBV2|TRBJ2-3|-
TGTGCCAGCAGTGACAAGAGGAACACAGATACGCAGTATTTT
CASSDKRNTDTQYF
>-|TRBV5-4|TRBJ2-7|-
TGTGCCAGCAGCTTAGAGTCCTACGAGCAGTACTTC
CASSLESYEQYF
>TRBD2|TRBV6-5|TRBJ2-5|-
TGTGCCAGCGGCCCCTCCGGGGGGGGTGAGCAGTACTTC
CASGPSGGGEQYF
>-|TRBV2|TRBJ1-2|-
TGTGCCAGCAGTGAAAGGGGCAGCTATGGCTACACCTTC
CASSERGSYGYTF
>TRBD1|TRBV9|TRBJ2-3|-
TGTGCCAGCAGTTCCGGGACAGGGGGAACAGATACGCAGTATTTT
CASSSGTGGTDTQYF
>TRBD1|TRBV30|TRBJ2-7|-
TGTGCCTGGAGTGGTAGTGTGGGACAGGGCAGAATCTACGAGCAGTACTTC
CAWSGSVGQGRIYEQYF
>TRBD2|TRBV23-1|TRBJ2-3|few
TGCGCCAGCAGCCGTCCCCCTATCCCCAGCGGGAGCTTTGCAGATACGCAGTATTTT
CASSRPPIPSGSFADTQYF
>TRBD1|TRBV7-2|TRBJ1-1|-
TGTGCCAGCAGCTTAAGGGGGACAGCGAACACTGAAGCTTTCTTT
CASSLRGTANTEAFF
>-|TRBV6-1|TRBJ2-1|-
TGTGCCAGCAGGGAAGTATTAGAATCGGATGAGCAGTTCTTC
CASREVLESDEQFF
>TRBD2|TRBV11-3|TRBJ2-5|few
TGTGCCAGCAGCTTGGGTAGCGGGACTCAAGAGACCCAGTACTTC
CASSLGSGTQETQYF
>-|TRBV7-9|TRBJ1-1|-
TGTGCCAGCAGCTCCAGGGTTGGGCTGGGGAACACTGAAGCTTTCTTT
CASSSRVGLGNTEAFF
>-|TRBV7-3|TRBJ2-3|-
TGTGCCAGCAGCTCCTCGGTGGATACGCAGTATTTT
CASSSSVDTQYF
>-|TRBV6-6|TRBJ1-3|-
TGTGCCAGCAGCCCCAGGGATGGAAACACCATATATTTT
CASSPRDGNTIYF
>TRBD1|TRBV7-9|TRBJ2-5|-
TGTGCCAGCAGCCCCCCAGGGGGCCGGTTAGGAGAGACCCAGTACTTC
CASSPPGGRLGETQYF
>TRBD2|TRBV5-4|TRBJ2-5|-
TGTGCCAGCAGCTTGGTGCTAGCGGGAGGAGAGACCCAGTACTTC
CASSLVLAGGETQYF
>-|TRBV7-2|TRBJ1-5|-
TGTGCCAGCAGCTTAGCGCGGGGTAGTAATCAGCCCCAGCATTTT
CASSLARGSNQPQHF
>-|TRBV30|TRBJ2-5|-
TGTGCCTGGAGTTACGGGATCTTGGGGGCAGAGACCCAGTACTTC
CAWSYGILGAETQYF
>TRBD1|TRBV7-9|TRBJ2-1|-
TGTGCCAGCAGCTCGACAGGGGCGGTTGAGCAGTTCTTC
CASSSTGAVEQFF
>-|TRBV28|TRBJ2-5|few
TGTGCCAGCAAGGGGCGGGACAGTCAAGAGACCCAGTACTTC
CASKGRDSQETQYF
>TRBD2|TRBV11-2|TRBJ2-7|-
TGTGCCAGCAGCTTAGATAGCGGACTAGCCCCCTACGAGCAGTACTTC
CASSLDSGLAPYEQYF
>TRBD1|TRBV5-1|TRBJ1-2|-
TGCGCCAGCAGCTCTGTACAGGGGAGGTCCTATGGCTACACCTTC
CASSSVQGRSYGYTF
>-|TRBV7-3|TRBJ2-3|-
TGTGCCAGCAGCTTAAACGGGCAGGGCGCAGATACGCAGTATTTT
CASSLNGQGADTQYF
>-|TRBV30|TRBJ2-2|-
TGTGCCTCGCCCCGAGTGGGGCCCGGGGAGCTGTTTTTT
CASPRVGPGELFF
>-|TRBV25-1|TRBJ2-6|-
TGTGCCAGCAGTGAACGGCAGGGCCTCTCTGGGGCCAACGTCCTGACTTTC
CASSERQGLSGANVLTF
>TRBD1|TRBV4-2|TRBJ1-4|once
TGTGCCAGCAGCCAAGACCCAGGGGGGACTGAAAAACTGTTTTTT
CASSQDPGGTEKLFF